The subject of this entry is one T cell receptor beta chain. The specificity of this receptor is unknown. Base qualities are missing; no much larger clone stands one base away. Using the immunoSEQ hsTCRbeta Kit, TCR beta CDR3 regions were sequenced from DNA. As for the authors' bioinformatics: TCR sequencing data were analysed with the ImmunoSEQ Analyzer. T cell clonality was defined as 1 minus Pielou's evenness computed on productive rearrangements. To measure T cell diversity, the inverse Simpson index was applied to productive templates. T cell density was TCR beta template counts normalized to usable DNA, estimated by amplifying and sequencing housekeeping genes. Two-sided Kruskal-Wallis tests were used to compare TCR metrics across histologic stages. TCRdb stores this immuneACCESS table with in-frame sequences only. Part of the clones is absent; in the studies checked, under half of the shortfall reflects unresolved V genes, and no reason is known for the rest. The V and J calls and the clone size are those of that table, but D and trimming were determined from the DNA. For this sample the table gives more than 4,000 clones, of which approximately 83% were detected only once. About 14% of the sample is taken by the ten largest.

Deletion took 3 bases off V and 4 bases off J, with a span of 16 bases between the germline ends. The CDR3 spans 15 residues, from the cysteine through the phenylalanine. The entry retains the CDR3 DNA only, 45 bases that are in frame from base 1. Taken from the germline V gene (reference sequence), the CDR1 and CDR2 loops are GTSNPN and SVGIG. The data originate from a study of immune evolution from preneoplasia to lung adenocarcinoma (dated by TCRdb to 2020 to 2022). In the study overall: The study used immune gene expression, TCR sequencing and multiplex immunofluorescence to profile the immune contexture of lung adenocarcinoma precursors and invasive adenocarcinoma. Sample size was based on specimen availability rather than a prior power calculation. A total of some 48 patients with pulmonary nodules who underwent surgical resection were included in the overall cohort. POLYSOLVER was used to infer Class I HLA alleles from exome data, and LOHHLA was used to detect allele-specific HLA loss. Resected precursor lesions (AAH, AIS, MIA) and invasive adenocarcinomas were compared against paired morphologically normal lung tissue. According to the study, around 100 samples were used for TCR sequencing. TCR sequencing data came from over 40 patients. The immune data were combined with whole exome sequencing and methylation data from the same cohort of nodules.

Findings and caveats that apply to the study as a whole: The highest top T cell clone frequencies were observed in normal lung, and a progressive decrease in top T cell clone frequencies appeared to occur from AAH through AIS, MIA and invasive adenocarcinoma. Because all patients came from Japan and China, whether the findings apply to Western populations was uncertain. The findings rested on association rather than direct causation, and larger cohorts with long-term follow-up and longitudinal biopsies were considered necessary. Clonality was highest in normal lung, while later-stage lesions appeared to have lower clonality but higher T cell density and diversity.

The patients had resection in Japan or China between the mid-2010s and the late 2010s. Two lung cancer pathologists independently reviewed H&E slides to confirm the histologic diagnosis of every case. FFPE tissue was used for DNA isolation with the AllPrep DNA/RNA FFPE Kit. The sequence was obtained from a person aged 50 or older with lung adenocarcinoma. The source material was FFPE normal lung tissue adjacent to the tumor. The sequence joins TRBV30 to TRBJ1-5, with a tentative D gene TRBD1 over 5 matching bases. The CDR3 loop reads CAWSVTGGANQPQHF. The DNA sequence is given as TGTGCCTGGAGCGTCACGGGAGGGGCGAATCAGCCCCAGCATTTT.